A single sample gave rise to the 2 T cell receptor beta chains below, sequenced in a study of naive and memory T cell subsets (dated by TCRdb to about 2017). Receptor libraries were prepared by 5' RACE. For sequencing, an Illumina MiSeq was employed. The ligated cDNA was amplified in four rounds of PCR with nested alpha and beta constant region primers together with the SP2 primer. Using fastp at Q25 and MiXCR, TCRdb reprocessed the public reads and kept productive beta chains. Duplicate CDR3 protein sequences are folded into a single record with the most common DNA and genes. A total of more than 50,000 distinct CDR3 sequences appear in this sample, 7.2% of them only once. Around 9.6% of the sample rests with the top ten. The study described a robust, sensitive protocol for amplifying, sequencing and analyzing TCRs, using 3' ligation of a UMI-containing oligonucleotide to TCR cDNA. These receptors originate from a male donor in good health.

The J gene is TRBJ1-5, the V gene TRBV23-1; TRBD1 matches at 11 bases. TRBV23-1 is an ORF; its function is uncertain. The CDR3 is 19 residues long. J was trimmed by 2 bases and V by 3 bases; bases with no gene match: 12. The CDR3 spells CASSQLHAGTGGGNQPQHF. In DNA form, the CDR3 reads TGCGCCAGCAGTCAGCTGCACGCCGGGACAGGGGGAGGCAATCAGCCCCAGCATTTT.

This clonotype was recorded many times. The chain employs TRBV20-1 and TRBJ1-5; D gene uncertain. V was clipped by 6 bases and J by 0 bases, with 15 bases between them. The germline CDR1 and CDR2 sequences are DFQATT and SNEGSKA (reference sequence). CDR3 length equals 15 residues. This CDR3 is CSARGREYSNQPQHF. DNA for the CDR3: TGCAGTGCACGAGGCCGAGAATATAGCAATCAGCCCCAGCATTTT.